This record looks at one T cell receptor (beta chain) sequence and its context. The assay was immunoSEQ multiplex PCR, and TCRdb's table has in-frame clones only and misses some. The profile shows roughly 36,000 clones, 84% of them singletons. This entry comes from a study of OX40 agonist ivuxolimab in advanced cancers. Background on the study: Six ivuxolimab dose levels, 0.01 to 10 mg/kg, were given intravenously every 2 weeks.

The germline gives CDR1 SGHRS, CDR2 YFSETQ. CDR3 length equals 13 residues. The V and J ends lost 2 bases and 6 bases, in that order; junction bases with no gene match: 3. Blood was sampled at baseline, cycle 4 day 1, and cycle 7 day 1. The J gene is TRBJ2-7, the V gene TRBV5-1; 9 bases fit TRBD2. The TCR comes from an adult with an advanced solid tumor such as melanoma, head and neck, liver or kidney cancer. Sequencing was performed on CD4+ or CD8+ T cells sorted from blood, taken in a trial of the OX40 agonist ivuxolimab. The DNA of the CDR3 is TGCGCCAGCAGCTTCCGGCGGGAGGGCGAGCAGTACTTC. It encodes CASSFRREGEQYF. Full variable domain (rest looked up from reference TRBV5-1 and TRBJ2-7): KAGVTQTPRYLIKTRGQQVTLSCSPISGHRSVSWYQQTPGQGLQFLFEYFSETQRNKGNFPGRFSGRQFSNSRSEMNVSTLELGDSALYLCASSFRREGEQYFGPGTRLTVT.